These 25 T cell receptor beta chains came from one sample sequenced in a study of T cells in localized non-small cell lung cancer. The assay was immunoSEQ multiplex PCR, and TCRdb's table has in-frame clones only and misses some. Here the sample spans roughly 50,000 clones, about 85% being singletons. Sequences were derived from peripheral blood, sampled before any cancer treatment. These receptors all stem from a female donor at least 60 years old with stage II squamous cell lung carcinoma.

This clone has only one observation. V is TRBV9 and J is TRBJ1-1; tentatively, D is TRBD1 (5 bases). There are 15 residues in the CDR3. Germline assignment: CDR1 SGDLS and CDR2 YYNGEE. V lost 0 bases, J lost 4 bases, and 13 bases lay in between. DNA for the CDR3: TGTGCCAGCAGCGTAGGGGACTTAGAAGGCACTGAAGCTTTCTTT. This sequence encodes CASSVGDLEGTEAFF.

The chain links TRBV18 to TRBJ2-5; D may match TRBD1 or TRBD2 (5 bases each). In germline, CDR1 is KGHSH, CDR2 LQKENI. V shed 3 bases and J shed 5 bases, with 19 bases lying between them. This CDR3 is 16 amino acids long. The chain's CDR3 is CASSPQTGTTGETQYF. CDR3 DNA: TGTGCCAGCTCACCTCAGACCGGGACGACCGGGGAGACCCAGTACTTC.

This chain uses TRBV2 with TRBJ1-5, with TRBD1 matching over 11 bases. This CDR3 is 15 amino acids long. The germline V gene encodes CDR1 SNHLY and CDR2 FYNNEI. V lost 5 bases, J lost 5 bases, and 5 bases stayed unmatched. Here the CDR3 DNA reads TGTGCCAGCAGTTTTCGGACAGGGGGCGATCAGCCCCAGCATTTT. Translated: CASSFRTGGDQPQHF.

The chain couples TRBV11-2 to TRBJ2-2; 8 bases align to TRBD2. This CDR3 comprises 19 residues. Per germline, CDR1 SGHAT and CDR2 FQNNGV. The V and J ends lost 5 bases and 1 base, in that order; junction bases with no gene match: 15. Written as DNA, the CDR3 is TGTGCCAGCAGCCGATTTATCGGTAGCGGGGTCCTGAACACCGGGGAGCTGTTTTTT. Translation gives CASSRFIGSGVLNTGELFF.

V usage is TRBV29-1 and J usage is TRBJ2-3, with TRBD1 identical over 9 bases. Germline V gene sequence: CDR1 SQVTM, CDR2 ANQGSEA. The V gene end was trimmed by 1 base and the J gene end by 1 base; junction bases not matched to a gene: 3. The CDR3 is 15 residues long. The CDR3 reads CSVEARDRGTDTQYF. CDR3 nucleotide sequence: TGCAGCGTTGAAGCCCGGGACAGGGGCACAGATACGCAGTATTTT.

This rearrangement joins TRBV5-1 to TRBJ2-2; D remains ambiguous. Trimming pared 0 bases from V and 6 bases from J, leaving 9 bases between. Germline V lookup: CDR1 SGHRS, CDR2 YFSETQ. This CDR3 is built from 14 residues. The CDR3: CASSLEPSSGELFF. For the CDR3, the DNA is TGCGCCAGCAGCTTGGAGCCGTCCTCCGGGGAGCTGTTTTTT.

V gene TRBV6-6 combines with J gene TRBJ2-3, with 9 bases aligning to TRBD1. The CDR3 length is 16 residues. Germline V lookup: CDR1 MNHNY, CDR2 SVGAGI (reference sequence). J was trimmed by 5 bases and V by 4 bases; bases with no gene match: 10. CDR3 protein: CASSSAGTGFKDTQYF. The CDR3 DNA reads TGTGCCAGCAGTTCCGCCGGGACAGGGTTCAAAGATACGCAGTATTTT.

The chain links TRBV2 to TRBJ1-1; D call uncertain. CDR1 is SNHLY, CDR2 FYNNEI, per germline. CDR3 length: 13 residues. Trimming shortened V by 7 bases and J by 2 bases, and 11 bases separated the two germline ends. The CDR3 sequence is CASNRGGNTEAFF. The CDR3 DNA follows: TGTGCCAGCAACCGGGGAGGTAACACTGAAGCTTTCTTT. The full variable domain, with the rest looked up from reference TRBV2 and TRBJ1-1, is EPEVTQTPSHQVTQMGQEVILRCVPISNHLYFYWYRQILGQKVEFLVSFYNNEISEKSEIFDDQFSVERPDGSNFTLKIRSTKLEDSAMYFCASNRGGNTEAFFGQGTRLTVV.

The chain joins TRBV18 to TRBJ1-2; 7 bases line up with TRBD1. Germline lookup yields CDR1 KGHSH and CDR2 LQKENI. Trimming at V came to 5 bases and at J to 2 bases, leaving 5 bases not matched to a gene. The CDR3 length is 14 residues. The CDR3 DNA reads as TGTGCCAGCTCAGAGGACAGGACCAACTATGGCTACACCTTC. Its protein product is CASSEDRTNYGYTF.

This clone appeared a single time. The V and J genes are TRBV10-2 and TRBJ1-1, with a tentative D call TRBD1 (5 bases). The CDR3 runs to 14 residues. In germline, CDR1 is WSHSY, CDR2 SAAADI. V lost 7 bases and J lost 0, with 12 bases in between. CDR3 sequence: CASIRATLNTEAFF. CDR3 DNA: TGCGCCAGCATCAGGGCTACCCTGAACACTGAAGCTTTCTTT.

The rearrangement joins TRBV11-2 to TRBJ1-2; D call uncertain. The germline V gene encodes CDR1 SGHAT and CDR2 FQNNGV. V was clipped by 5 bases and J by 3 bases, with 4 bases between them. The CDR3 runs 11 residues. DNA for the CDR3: TGTGCCAGCAGCCAGGACTATGGCTACACCTTC. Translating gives CASSQDYGYTF. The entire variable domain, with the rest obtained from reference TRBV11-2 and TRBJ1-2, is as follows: EAGVAQSPRYKIIEKRQSVAFWCNPISGHATLYWYQQILGQGPKLLIQFQNNGVVDDSQLPKDRFSAERLKGVDSTLKIQPAKLEDSAVYLCASSQDYGYTFGSGTRLTVV.

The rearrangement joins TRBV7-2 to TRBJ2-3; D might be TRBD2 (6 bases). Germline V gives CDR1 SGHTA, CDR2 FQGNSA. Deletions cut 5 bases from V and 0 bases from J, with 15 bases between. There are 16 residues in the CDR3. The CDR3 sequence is CASSLGLAASTDTQYF. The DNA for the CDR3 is TGTGCCAGCAGCCTCGGATTAGCGGCTAGCACAGATACGCAGTATTTT.

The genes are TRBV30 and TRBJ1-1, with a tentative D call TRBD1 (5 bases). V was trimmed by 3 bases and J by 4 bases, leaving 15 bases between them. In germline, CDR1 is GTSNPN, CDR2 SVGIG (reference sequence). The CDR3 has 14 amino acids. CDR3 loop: CAWRPAGHGTEAFF. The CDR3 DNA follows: TGTGCCTGGAGACCAGCGGGGCATGGCACTGAAGCTTTCTTT.

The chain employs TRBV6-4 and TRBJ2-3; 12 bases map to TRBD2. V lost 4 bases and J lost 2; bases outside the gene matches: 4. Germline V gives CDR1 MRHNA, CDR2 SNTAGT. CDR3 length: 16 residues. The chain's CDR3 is CASSARTSGDTDTQYF. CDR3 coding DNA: TGTGCCAGCAGTGCTCGGACTAGCGGGGACACAGATACGCAGTATTTT.

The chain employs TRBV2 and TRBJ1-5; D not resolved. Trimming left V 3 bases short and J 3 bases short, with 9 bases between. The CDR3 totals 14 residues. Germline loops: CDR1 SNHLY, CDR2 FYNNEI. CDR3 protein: CASSERTNNQPQHF. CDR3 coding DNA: TGTGCCAGCAGTGAGAGGACCAACAATCAGCCCCAGCATTTT.

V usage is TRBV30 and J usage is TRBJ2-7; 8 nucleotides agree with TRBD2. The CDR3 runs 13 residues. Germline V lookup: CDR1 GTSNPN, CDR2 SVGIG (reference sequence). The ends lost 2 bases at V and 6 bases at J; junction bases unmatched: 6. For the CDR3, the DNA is TGTGCCTGGAGTAGCGGGGGTCTAGGCGAGCAGTACTTC. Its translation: CAWSSGGLGEQYF.

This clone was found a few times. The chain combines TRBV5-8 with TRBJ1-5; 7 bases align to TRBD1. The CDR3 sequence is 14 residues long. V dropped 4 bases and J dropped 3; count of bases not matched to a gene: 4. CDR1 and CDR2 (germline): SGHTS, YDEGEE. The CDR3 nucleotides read TGTGCCAGCAGCGTGGGACAGCACAATCAGCCCCAGCATTTT. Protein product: CASSVGQHNQPQHF.

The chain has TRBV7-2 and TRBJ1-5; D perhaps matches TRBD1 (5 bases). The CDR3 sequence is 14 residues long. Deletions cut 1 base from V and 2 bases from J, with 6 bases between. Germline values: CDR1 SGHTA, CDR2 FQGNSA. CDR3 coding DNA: TGTGCCAGCAGCTTAGAGGGACGCAATCAGCCCCAGCATTTT. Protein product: CASSLEGRNQPQHF.

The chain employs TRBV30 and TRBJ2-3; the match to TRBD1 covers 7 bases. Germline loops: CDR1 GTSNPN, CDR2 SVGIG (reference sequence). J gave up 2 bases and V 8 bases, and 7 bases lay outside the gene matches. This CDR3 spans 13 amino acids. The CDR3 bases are TGTGCCGGGACAGCCACGGACACAGATACGCAGTATTTT. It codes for CAGTATDTDTQYF.

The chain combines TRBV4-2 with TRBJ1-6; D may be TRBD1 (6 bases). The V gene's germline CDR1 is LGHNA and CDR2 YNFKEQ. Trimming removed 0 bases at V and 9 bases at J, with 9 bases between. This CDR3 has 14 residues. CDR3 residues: CASSQEPGASPLHF. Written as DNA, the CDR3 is TGTGCCAGCAGCCAAGAACCGGGGGCTTCACCCCTCCACTTT.

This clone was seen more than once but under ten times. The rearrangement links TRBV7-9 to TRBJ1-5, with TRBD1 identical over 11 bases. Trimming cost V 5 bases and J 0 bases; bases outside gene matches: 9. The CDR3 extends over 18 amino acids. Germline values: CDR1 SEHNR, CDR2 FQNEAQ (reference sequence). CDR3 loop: CASSKGQGGGYSNQPQHF. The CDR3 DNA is TGTGCCAGCAGCAAGGGACAGGGGGGAGGCTATAGCAATCAGCCCCAGCATTTT.

CDR3 nucleotides: TGTGCTAGTGGTTTGGGACAGGGGGCCCAGGCAAAACTGTTTTTT. It encodes CASGLGQGAQAKLFF. The J gene is TRBJ1-4, the V gene TRBV12-5; 10 bases fit TRBD1. This CDR3 contains 15 residues. CDR1 is LGHNT and CDR2 is FRNRAP in the germline V gene. V lost 1 base, J lost 10 bases, and 6 bases stayed unmatched. The full variable domain, its missing parts supplied by reference TRBV12-5 and TRBJ1-4, is DARVTQTPRHKVTEMGQEVTMRCQPILGHNTVFWYRQTMMQGLELLAYFRNRAPLDDSGMPKDRFSAEMPDATLATLKIQPSEPRDSAVYFCASGLGQGAQAKLFFGSGTQLSVL.

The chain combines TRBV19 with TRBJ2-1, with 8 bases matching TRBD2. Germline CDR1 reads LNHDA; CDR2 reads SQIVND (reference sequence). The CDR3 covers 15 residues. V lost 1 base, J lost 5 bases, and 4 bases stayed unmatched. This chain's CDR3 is CASSIGSGDNNEQFF. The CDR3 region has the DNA TGTGCCAGTAGTATAGGTAGCGGGGACAACAATGAGCAGTTCTTC.

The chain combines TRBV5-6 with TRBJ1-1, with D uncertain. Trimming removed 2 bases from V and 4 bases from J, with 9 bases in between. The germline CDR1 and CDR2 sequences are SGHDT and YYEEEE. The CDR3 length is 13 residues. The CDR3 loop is CASSFFDGTEAFF. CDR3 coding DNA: TGTGCCAGCAGCTTCTTCGACGGCACTGAAGCTTTCTTT.

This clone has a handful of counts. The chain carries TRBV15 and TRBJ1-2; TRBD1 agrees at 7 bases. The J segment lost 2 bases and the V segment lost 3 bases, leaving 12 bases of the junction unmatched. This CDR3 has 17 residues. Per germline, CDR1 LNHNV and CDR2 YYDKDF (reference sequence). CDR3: CATSSDRPGQRNYGYTF. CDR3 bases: TGTGCCACCAGCAGCGACAGGCCGGGACAGCGGAACTATGGCTACACCTTC.